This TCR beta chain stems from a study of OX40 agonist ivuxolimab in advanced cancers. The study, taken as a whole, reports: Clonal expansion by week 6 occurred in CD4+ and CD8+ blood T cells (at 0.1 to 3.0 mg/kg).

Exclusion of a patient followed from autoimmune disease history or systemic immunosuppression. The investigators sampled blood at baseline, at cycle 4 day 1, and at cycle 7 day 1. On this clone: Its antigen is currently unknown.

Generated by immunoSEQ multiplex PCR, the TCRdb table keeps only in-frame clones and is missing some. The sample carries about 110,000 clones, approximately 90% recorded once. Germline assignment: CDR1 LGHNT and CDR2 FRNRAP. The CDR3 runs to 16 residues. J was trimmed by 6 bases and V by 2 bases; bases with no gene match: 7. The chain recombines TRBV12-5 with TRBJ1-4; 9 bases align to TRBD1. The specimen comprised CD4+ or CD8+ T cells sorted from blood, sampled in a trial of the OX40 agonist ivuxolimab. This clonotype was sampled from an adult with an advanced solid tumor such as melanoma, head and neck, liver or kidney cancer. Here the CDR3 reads CASGLSGGQGYEKLFF. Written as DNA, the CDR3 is TGTGCTAGTGGTTTGAGTGGGGGACAGGGATATGAAAAACTGTTTTTT.